These 19 T cell receptor beta chains were all obtained from the same sample, sequenced in a study of identifying expanded T cells in peripheral blood. Data came from immunoSEQ multiplex PCR; TCRdb stores just in-frame clones and leaves some out. The data contain about 80,000 clones, about 83% of them singletons. The source material was blood. The receptors stem from a person between 18 and 75 years old in good health.

The rearrangement links TRBV5-6 to TRBJ2-3; TRBD2 matches at 12 bases. Trimming removed 2 bases from V and 0 bases from J; junction bases left unmatched: 7. This CDR3 contains 18 residues. Germline assignment: CDR1 SGHDT and CDR2 YYEEEE. The CDR3 here is CASSLSLAGGPSTDTQYF. CDR3 nucleotides: TGTGCCAGCAGCTTAAGTCTAGCGGGAGGGCCGAGCACAGATACGCAGTATTTT.

The chain recombines TRBV7-9 with TRBJ2-2, with no clear D. V was shortened by 5 bases and J by 5 bases, with 12 bases between the two germline ends. Germline CDR1 is SEHNR and CDR2 is FQNEAQ (reference sequence). The CDR3 runs 14 residues. The CDR3 DNA is TGTGCCAGCAGCCCTACCTCGTCGACCGGGGAGCTGTTTTTT. Its translation is CASSPTSSTGELFF.

This clone was observed many times. The J gene is TRBJ2-5, the V gene TRBV11-2, with D uncertain. V was clipped by 1 base and J by 4 bases, with 13 bases between them. Germline V CDR1 and CDR2: SGHAT, FQNNGV. This CDR3 has 15 amino acids. CDR3 sequence: CASSLVPSGLETQYF. CDR3 DNA: TGTGCCAGCAGCTTAGTTCCCTCCGGGCTAGAGACCCAGTACTTC.

The chain employs TRBV10-3 and TRBJ1-2; D is perhaps TRBD1 (6 bases). The germline V and J ends were trimmed by 6 bases and 4 bases, with 9 bases remaining between them. The length of the CDR3 is 12 residues. Looked up from germline, CDR1 is ENHRY and CDR2 is SYGVKD. The chain's CDR3 is CAISTGTYGYTF. As DNA, the CDR3 is TGTGCCATCAGCACAGGGACCTATGGCTACACCTTC.

This rearrangement joins TRBV5-1 to TRBJ2-7, with no clear D. CDR3 length: 12 residues. V lost 0 bases to trimming and J lost 4 bases, with 5 bases between them. Germline CDR1 is SGHRS and CDR2 is YFSETQ. DNA of the CDR3: TGCGCCAGCAGCTTGGAACGGTACGAGCAGTACTTC. Translated, it gives CASSLERYEQYF.

J is TRBJ1-2 and V is TRBV19, with 10 bases fitting TRBD1. J lost 4 bases, V lost 9 bases, and 11 bases had no gene match. There are 15 residues in the CDR3. Per the germline V gene, CDR1 is LNHDA and CDR2 is SQIVND (reference sequence). CDR3 DNA: TGTGCCAGCCTCCCGGGACAGGGGCTGAGCTATGGCTACACCTTC. It is translated as CASLPGQGLSYGYTF.

This clone came up once. The chain links TRBV28 to TRBJ1-5; the D gene is possibly TRBD1 (6 bases). Deletions cut 5 bases from V and 1 base from J, with 9 bases between. CDR1 is MDHEN and CDR2 is SYDVKM in the germline V gene. The CDR3 consists of 14 residues. The CDR3 DNA follows: TGTGCCAGCAGTCTCAGGGGAAGCAATCAGCCCCAGCATTTT. This sequence encodes CASSLRGSNQPQHF.

The rearrangement joins TRBV19 to TRBJ2-3; D not certain. Per the germline V gene, CDR1 is LNHDA and CDR2 is SQIVND (reference sequence). Deletions cut 5 bases from V and 4 bases from J, with 13 bases between. This CDR3 has 14 residues. CDR3 nucleotides: TGTGCCAGTAGTTCTGGACCACAATCAGATACGCAGTATTTT. It encodes CASSSGPQSDTQYF.

V usage is TRBV29-1 and J usage is TRBJ2-5, with 8 bases identical to TRBD2. The CDR3 runs 12 residues. Germline CDR1 and CDR2: SQVTM and ANQGSEA. V was clipped by 6 bases and J by 5 bases; unmatched bases: 5. The CDR3 DNA sequence: TGCAGCGTCCGGGGGGGAGCGGAGACCCAGTACTTC. Its translation: CSVRGGAETQYF.

There are many counts of this clone. The chain joins TRBV5-6 to TRBJ2-3; tentative D call: TRBD1 (6 bases). CDR1 and CDR2 from the germline V gene are SGHDT and YYEEEE. The length of the CDR3 is 14 residues. The V gene lost 3 bases and the J gene lost 4 bases, with 12 bases spanning the gap. The DNA for the CDR3 is TGTGCCAGCAGCTCAGGGGCCACACCAGATACGCAGTATTTT. Protein sequence: CASSSGATPDTQYF.

This chain uses TRBV13 with TRBJ2-7; a weak D match, TRBD2 (6 bases). V lost 5 bases and J 1 base, leaving 15 bases between the germline ends. Germline CDR1 reads PRHDT; CDR2 reads FYEKMQ (reference sequence). The length of the CDR3 is 15 residues. The CDR3 reads CASSRRTTQSYEQYF. The CDR3 region has the DNA TGTGCCAGCAGCCGGAGGACTACCCAATCCTACGAGCAGTACTTC.

The chain joins TRBV19 to TRBJ2-3, with D unresolved. In germline, CDR1 is LNHDA, CDR2 SQIVND (reference sequence). This CDR3 region has 15 residues. Trimming removed 7 bases at V and 3 bases at J, with 17 bases between. DNA for the CDR3: TGTGCCAGTAACCCCCAGTCGGCATCAACAGATACGCAGTATTTT. Protein product: CASNPQSASTDTQYF.

This clone turned up a few times. The J gene is TRBJ2-6, the V gene TRBV29-1, with a weak D call TRBD1 (5 bases). Trimming left V 4 bases short and J 0 bases short, with 13 bases between. Germline V CDR1 and CDR2: SQVTM, ANQGSEA. The CDR3 has 16 residues. This chain's CDR3 is CSVVSTGRSGANVLTF. The CDR3 DNA reads TGCAGCGTTGTTTCTACAGGCCGCTCTGGGGCCAACGTCCTGACTTTC.

This chain links TRBV11-2 with TRBJ1-3, with D unclear. Germline values: CDR1 SGHAT, CDR2 FQNNGV. This CDR3 region has 13 residues. Trimming removed 1 base at V and 4 bases at J, with 5 bases between. This chain's CDR3 is CASSLALGNTIYF. In DNA form, the CDR3 reads TGTGCCAGCAGCTTAGCCCTGGGAAACACCATATATTTT.

The chain employs TRBV5-1 and TRBJ2-5, with 7 bases aligning to TRBD1. Germline V gene data show CDR1 as SGHRS and CDR2 as YFSETQ. Trimming took 4 bases from V and 1 from J; bases not matched to a gene: 4. The CDR3 is 14 residues long. Written as DNA, the CDR3 is TGCGCCAGCAGCCCGGGACAGATCCAAGAGACCCAGTACTTC. This sequence encodes CASSPGQIQETQYF.

The J gene is TRBJ1-2, the V gene TRBV10-3, with TRBD1 matching over 7 bases. Trimming removed 6 bases from V and 7 bases from J; junction bases left unmatched: 8. Per germline, CDR1 ENHRY and CDR2 SYGVKD. The CDR3 runs 13 residues. The CDR3 loop reads CAISPGTEIGYTF. The CDR3 nucleotides are TGTGCCATCAGCCCCGGGACAGAAATTGGCTACACCTTC.

The chain uses TRBV25-1 and TRBJ1-5; a weak D match, TRBD1 (6 bases). Germline lookup yields CDR1 MGHDK and CDR2 SYGVNS. This CDR3 has 13 residues. Between the trimmed V and J ends, which lost 4 bases and 5 bases, there was a span of 9 bases. The CDR3, as DNA: TGTGCCAGCAGTGTTGGGGGCCATCAGCCCCAGCATTTT. It specifies CASSVGGHQPQHF.

The V and J genes are TRBV5-4 and TRBJ2-5; possibly TRBD1 for D (5 bases). The length of the CDR3 is 15 residues. The V end was cut by 1 base, the J end by 1 base, with 11 bases between. The germline gives CDR1 SGHNT, CDR2 YYREEE (reference sequence). Here the CDR3 reads CASSLPGQGQETQYF. The CDR3 DNA is TGTGCCAGCAGCTTGCCTGGGCAGGGCCAAGAGACCCAGTACTTC. The variable domain in full, completed from reference TRBV5-4 and TRBJ2-5, reads ETGVTQSPTHLIKTRGQQVTLRCSSQSGHNTVSWYQQALGQGPQFIFQYYREEENGRGNFPPRFSGLQFPNYSSELNVNALELDDSALYLCASSLPGQGQETQYFGPGTRLLVL.

The genes are TRBV10-3 and TRBJ1-2; tentative D call: TRBD1 (6 bases). Per the germline V gene, CDR1 is ENHRY and CDR2 is SYGVKD. The CDR3 has 16 amino acids. The V gene lost 0 bases and the J gene lost 4 bases, with 15 bases spanning the gap. The CDR3 loop is CAISESGQPGGYGYTF. CDR3 nucleotide sequence: TGTGCCATCAGTGAGTCAGGACAGCCGGGGGGCTATGGCTACACCTTC.